Listed below are T cell receptor beta chains from one sample, sequenced in a study of blood T cell repertoires in COVID-19. TCRdb's table, derived via immunoSEQ multiplex PCR, lists solely in-frame clones and lacks some. The data contain 250,000 or so clones, about 90% of them seen just once; the ten biggest clones take up approximately 4%. The sequencing input was PBMCs or T cells enriched from blood (not recorded which). These receptor sequences come from a woman aged 25-40 years with acute COVID-19. CDR3s include the opening cysteine and the closing phenylalanine or tryptophan. A D gene is named only where the DNA matches it firmly. Rows give clone size only sometimes, using once, few, many, or a class for an expanded clone.

clone_size j_call d_call v_call cdr3_aa cdr3_nt
NA TRBJ2-7 TRBD2 TRBV7-6 CASSYSSGTMVEQYF TGTGCCAGCAGTTATTCTAGCGGGACGATGGTCGAGCAGTACTTC
NA TRBJ2-7 NA TRBV2 CASSLAFEQYF TGTGCCAGCAGTTTAGCGTTCGAGCAGTACTTC
NA TRBJ2-7 TRBD1 TRBV9 CASSAVDRSREQYF TGTGCCAGCAGCGCCGTGGACAGGTCTAGGGAGCAGTACTTC
NA TRBJ1-1 TRBD1 TRBV7-9 CASSSDRGRNTEAFF TGTGCCAGCAGCTCGGACAGGGGAAGGAACACTGAAGCTTTCTTT
NA TRBJ1-6 NA TRBV27 CASSPAGSDNSPLHF TGTGCCAGCAGTCCGGCAGGATCAGATAATTCACCCCTCCACTTT
NA TRBJ2-1 TRBD2 TRBV7-9 CASSRRTSGNNEQFF TGTGCCAGCAGCCGCCGGACTAGCGGAAACAATGAGCAGTTCTTC
NA TRBJ1-5 TRBD1 TRBV27 CASSQHGTGSNQPQHF TGTGCCAGCAGCCAACATGGGACAGGGTCCAATCAGCCCCAGCATTTT
NA TRBJ2-7 TRBD1 TRBV13 CASSLLQGRKTYEQYF TGTGCCAGCAGCCTACTACAGGGGCGCAAGACCTACGAGCAGTACTTC
NA TRBJ1-4 NA TRBV25-1 CASSDAHTEKLFF TGTGCCAGCAGTGATGCGCATACTGAAAAACTGTTTTTT
NA TRBJ2-2 NA TRBV18 CASSLGQNTGELFF TGTGCCAGCTCACTGGGACAGAACACCGGGGAGCTGTTTTTT
NA TRBJ2-7 TRBD2 TRBV7-8 CASSWSGDEQYF TGTGCCAGCAGCTGGAGCGGGGACGAGCAGTACTTC
NA TRBJ1-1 TRBD1 TRBV19 CASETGVGTEAFF TGTGCCAGTGAAACAGGGGTTGGCACTGAAGCTTTCTTT
NA TRBJ2-1 NA TRBV27 CASSLTGISSYNEQFF TGTGCCAGCAGTTTAACAGGGATTAGCTCCTACAATGAGCAGTTCTTC
NA TRBJ1-3 TRBD1 TRBV6-5 CASSLDRAGNTIYF TGTGCCAGCAGTTTAGACAGGGCTGGAAACACCATATATTTT
NA TRBJ2-7 TRBD1 TRBV7-2 CASSLSPGTGAPDEQYF TGTGCCAGCAGCTTAAGCCCAGGGACAGGGGCTCCGGACGAGCAGTACTTC
NA TRBJ2-7 NA TRBV6-1 CASSEGPGRKYWEQYF TGTGCCAGCAGTGAAGGACCAGGCAGGAAATATTGGGAGCAGTACTTC
NA TRBJ1-5 TRBD1 TRBV7-2 CASSAGTGFNQPQHF TGTGCCAGCAGCGCCGGGACAGGTTTTAATCAGCCCCAGCATTTT
NA TRBJ2-1 TRBD2 TRBV6-1 CASSALPLAGGRREQFF TGTGCCAGCAGTGCGTTGCCTCTAGCGGGAGGGCGACGTGAGCAGTTCTTC
NA TRBJ1-6 NA TRBV24-1 CAPKNRDVSSPLHF TGTGCCCCGAAAAACAGGGACGTAAGTTCACCCCTCCACTTT
once TRBJ1-3 NA TRBV11-2 CASSSVAVRSGNTIYF TGTGCCAGCAGCAGTGTTGCGGTGCGGTCTGGAAACACCATATATTTT
once TRBJ2-7 TRBD1 TRBV18 CASSRPGTGLPYEQYF TGTGCCAGCTCACGACCCGGGACAGGGCTTCCCTACGAGCAGTACTTC
NA TRBJ2-1 TRBD2 TRBV7-9 CASSLFAATSGDYNEQFF TGTGCCAGCAGCTTATTCGCCGCAACTAGCGGAGATTACAATGAGCAGTTCTTC
NA TRBJ2-7 NA TRBV7-2 CASSSRSSVGEQYF TGTGCCAGCAGCTCGCGTAGCTCCGTCGGCGAGCAGTACTTC
few TRBJ2-1 TRBD1 TRBV2 CASSQGVGNEQFF TGTGCCAGCTCGCAGGGGGTAGGGAATGAGCAGTTCTTC
NA TRBJ2-1 TRBD2 TRBV7-2 CASSPGLAPYNEQFF TGTGCCAGCAGCCCGGGACTAGCGCCCTACAATGAGCAGTTCTTC
NA TRBJ1-2 NA TRBV7-9 CASSPGTNYGYTF TGTGCCAGCAGCCCCGGGACAAACTATGGCTACACCTTC
NA TRBJ2-1 NA TRBV18 CASSSAGSSYNEQFF TGTGCCAGCTCCTCAGCAGGTAGCTCCTACAATGAGCAGTTCTTC
NA TRBJ1-1 NA TRBV12-3/TRBV12-4 CASSLSTDGTQF TGTGCCAGCAGTTTATCCACTGACGGGACACAATTT
NA TRBJ2-5 TRBD2 TRBV5-1 CASSLMASGRAWETQYF TGCGCCAGCAGCTTGATGGCTAGCGGGAGGGCCTGGGAGACCCAGTACTTC
NA TRBJ2-2 NA TRBV27 CASSPTNTGELFF TGTGCCAGCAGCCCTACGAACACCGGGGAGCTGTTTTTT
NA TRBJ2-1 NA TRBV5-8 CASSLALGANEQFF TGTGCCAGCAGCTTGGCTTTGGGGGCGAATGAGCAGTTCTTC
once TRBJ1-6 NA TRBV7-9 CASSGAGRRHSPLHF TGTGCCAGCAGCGGTGCGGGACGGCGCCATTCACCCCTCCACTTT
NA TRBJ2-7 NA TRBV20-1 CSASEGQKGPGQYF TGCAGTGCTAGTGAGGGACAAAAGGGCCCAGGGCAGTACTTC
NA TRBJ1-6 NA TRBV7-9 CASSLGTVYNSPLHF TGTGCCAGCAGCTTAGGGACAGTTTATAATTCACCCCTCCACTTT
NA TRBJ1-5 TRBD1 TRBV30 CAWSPGQVQPQHF TGTGCCTGGAGTCCCGGACAGGTACAGCCCCAGCATTTT
NA TRBJ2-1 TRBD2 TRBV7-6 CASSSLAGAEGDEQFF TGTGCCAGCAGCTCCCTAGCGGGGGCGGAGGGCGATGAGCAGTTCTTC
NA TRBJ2-7 NA TRBV6-5 CASSYEDPRASYEQYF TGTGCCAGCAGTTACGAGGACCCGAGGGCCTCCTACGAGCAGTACTTC
NA TRBJ2-5 NA TRBV27 CASSFRPGFVGGETQYF TGTGCCAGCAGTTTCCGACCAGGGTTTGTAGGGGGTGAGACCCAGTACTTC
few TRBJ2-7 TRBD1 TRBV19 CASSPAWGRGHDEQYF TGTGCCAGTAGTCCAGCGTGGGGCAGGGGGCACGACGAGCAGTACTTC
NA TRBJ1-6 NA TRBV10-2 CATSPGNSPLHF TGCGCCACCTCGCCGGGGAACTCACCCCTCCACTTT
NA TRBJ2-2 NA TRBV28 CASSLRSGVDTGELFF TGTGCCAGCAGTTTAAGGTCAGGGGTAGACACCGGGGAGCTGTTTTTT
NA TRBJ2-7 TRBD2 TRBV5-1 CASSTPGTSVNEQYF TGCGCCAGCTCCACCCCCGGGACTAGCGTGAACGAGCAGTACTTC
NA TRBJ2-1 NA TRBV20-1 CSAPDSNEQFF TGCAGTGCTCCCGACTCCAATGAGCAGTTCTTC
NA TRBJ1-6 NA TRBV9 CASSVASQGSYNSPLHF TGTGCCAGCAGCGTAGCAAGTCAGGGTTCCTATAATTCACCCCTCCACTTT
NA TRBJ1-1 TRBD1 TRBV12-3/TRBV12-4 CASRSSGGTEAFF TGTGCCAGCAGGTCCTCAGGGGGCACTGAAGCTTTCTTT
NA TRBJ1-5 NA TRBV28 CASSTPTENQPQHF TGTGCCAGCAGTACCCCGACAGAAAATCAGCCCCAGCATTTT
NA TRBJ2-5 TRBD1 TRBV24-1 CATSSGGAETQYF TGTGCCACCAGTTCAGGGGGCGCGGAGACCCAGTACTTC
NA TRBJ1-4 NA TRBV11-2 CASSSRGGASSYEKLFF TGTGCCAGCAGCTCAAGGGGGGGGGCGTCCTCTTATGAAAAACTGTTTTTT
NA TRBJ2-3 NA TRBV6-5 CASSYGRDRDTQYF TGTGCCAGCAGTTACGGGCGGGATCGTGATACGCAGTATTTT
NA TRBJ2-2 TRBD1 TRBV14 CASSAPGTVSSNTGELFF TGTGCCAGCAGCGCACCCGGGACAGTTTCCTCTAACACCGGGGAGCTGTTTTTT
NA TRBJ1-1 NA TRBV21-1 CASSNWNTEAFF TGTGCCAGCAGCAACTGGAACACTGAAGCTTTCTTT
NA TRBJ1-5 TRBD1 TRBV19 CASSIGTGPANQPQHF TGTGCCAGTAGTATTGGGACAGGGCCTGCTAATCAGCCCCAGCATTTT
NA TRBJ2-7 NA TRBV3-1/TRBV3-2 CASSRGQGWNEQYF TGTGCCAGCAGCCGGGGGCAGGGGTGGAACGAGCAGTACTTC
NA TRBJ2-1 NA TRBV27 CASSYSSPREQFF TGTGCCAGCAGCTACTCGTCACCTCGTGAGCAGTTCTTC
many TRBJ2-7 NA TRBV15 CATSKDRPYEQYF TGTGCCACCAGCAAAGACAGGCCCTACGAGCAGTACTTC
few TRBJ2-2 TRBD1 TRBV24-1 CATSDFGTATGELFF TGTGCCACCAGTGATTTCGGGACAGCTACCGGGGAGCTGTTTTTT
NA TRBJ2-2 NA TRBV19 CASRSRSTGELFF TGTGCCAGTCGCAGCCGGAGTACCGGGGAGCTGTTTTTT
NA TRBJ2-7 TRBD1 TRBV28 CASSSPGQGAGSYEQYF TGTGCCAGCAGTAGTCCGGGACAGGGGGCCGGGAGTTACGAGCAGTACTTC